Following are 20 T cell receptor beta chains from one sample sequenced in a study of T cells in Graves' hyperthyroidism and ophthalmopathy. There were TCR beta CDR3 regions amplified from RNA transcripts. First-round RT-PCR of the TCR CDR3 relied on the HTBI primer set. TCRdb re-called the multiplex PCR reads through MiXCR, storing one row per CDR3 protein. The top ten clones hold more than 20% of a sample with 450,000 to 650,000 distinct CDR3 sequences, under 25% of them seen once. The material sequenced was blood. All receptors derive from a man aged 18 to 30 with Graves' hyperthyroidism.

This clonotype was detected many times. The CDR3 ends on some other residue instead of the conserved phenylalanine or tryptophan, so this is likely a read error. The DNA is omitted, as the CDR3 cannot be located on it reliably, and the CDR3 follows TCRdb's listing. CDR3 amino acids: CASSRYDRLPYEQWL. The chain is built from TRBV28 and TRBJ2-7; no check of the table's D call, TRBD1, against the DNA was made. From germline, CDR1 is MDHEN and CDR2 SYDVKM. The CDR3 contains 15 residues when both ends are counted.

This clonotype has only a few counts. The rearrangement joins TRBV12-3 or TRBV12-4 to TRBJ2-7, with D perhaps TRBD1 (5 bases). Trimming removed 6 bases from V and 3 bases from J, with 12 bases in between. The CDR3 has 13 amino acids. The CDR3, as DNA: TGTGCCAGCAGCCAGGGATACCTCTACGAGCAGTACTTC. Encoded protein: CASSQGYLYEQYF.

This clonotype was seen ten or more times. The CDR3 bases are TGCAGTGCTCAAGACCCTTTCTCCTACGAGCAGTACTTC. Its translation is CSAQDPFSYEQYF. The chain uses TRBV20-1 and TRBJ2-7; D remains unclear. The CDR3 runs to 13 residues. Germline CDR1 and CDR2: DFQATT and SNEGSKA (reference sequence). The V end was cut by 5 bases, the J end by 0 bases, with 11 bases between.

This clonotype was counted only a few times. The V gene is TRBV5-4, the J gene TRBJ2-2, with TRBD2 matching over 8 bases. J was trimmed by 2 bases and V by 0 bases; bases with no gene match: 12. The CDR3 is 19 residues long. Germline CDR1 SGHNT, CDR2 YYREEE (reference sequence). CDR3 sequence: CASSLARARTSHNTGELFF. In DNA form, the CDR3 reads TGTGCCAGCAGCTTGGCCAGGGCAAGGACTAGCCATAACACCGGGGAGCTGTTTTTT.

This clonotype appeared many times. The V call is TRBV12-5, the J call TRBJ2-5; 7 bases are shared with TRBD1. There are 14 residues in the CDR3. Unmatched junction bases numbered 0, after V lost 1 base and J lost 1 base. Germline values: CDR1 LGHNT, CDR2 FRNRAP. The CDR3 sequence: CASGLGQGQETQYF. Written as DNA, the CDR3 is TGTGCTAGTGGTTTGGGACAGGGCCAAGAGACCCAGTACTTC.

Of note for this clonotype: The conserved phenylalanine or tryptophan is not found at the CDR3 terminus, so this likely reflects a read error. J is TRBJ2-2 and V is TRBV15, with TRBD1 identical over 9 bases. Germline assignment: CDR1 LNHNV and CDR2 YYDKDF (reference sequence). Losses at the gene ends were 6 bases for V and 4 bases for J; bases not matched to a gene: 6. This CDR3 has 15 residues. CDR3 loop: CATRQGALSTGELFV. The CDR3 DNA reads as TGTGCCACCAGACAGGGGGCGCTTAGCACCGGGGAGCTGTTTGTT.

This clonotype was counted many times. The chain couples TRBV27 to TRBJ1-2; maybe TRBD1 (5 bases). The V end lost 6 bases, the J end lost 4 bases, and 15 bases lay between the germline ends. The CDR3 runs 14 residues. CDR1 MNHEY and CDR2 SMNVEV come from the germline V gene (reference sequence). The CDR3 region is CASRPGQRAYGYTF. CDR3 bases: TGTGCCAGCAGGCCGGGGCAGAGGGCCTATGGCTACACCTTC.

This clonotype was seen many times. This chain joins TRBV6-5 and TRBJ1-1; D unclear. This CDR3 is built from 14 residues. Trimming removed 4 bases at V and 10 bases at J, with 19 bases between. From germline, CDR1 is MNHEY and CDR2 SVGAGI. Here the CDR3 reads CASSWREGRVLAFF. The CDR3 coding sequence is TGTGCCAGCAGTTGGCGTGAGGGAAGGGTTTTAGCTTTCTTT.

In the case of this clonotype: A much larger clone differs from this one at a single base, so this may be a read error. The J gene is TRBJ2-7, the V gene TRBV6-1; D is possibly TRBD2 (6 bases). Per the germline V gene, CDR1 is MNHNS and CDR2 is SASEGT. There are 14 residues in the CDR3. This chain's CDR3 is CASSEGVEGDEQCF. Written as DNA, the CDR3 is TGTGCCAGCAGTGAAGGGGTGGAGGGAGACGAGCAGTGCTTC.

Points on this clonotype: Given a much more abundant clone one base away, this may be a read error. This chain links TRBV2 with TRBJ1-1; 8 bases agree with TRBD1. The germline V gene has CDR1 SNHLY and CDR2 FYNNEI. The CDR3 length is 14 residues. CDR3 loop: CASSARTGNTEACF. Here the CDR3 DNA reads TGTGCCAGCAGTGCTCGGACAGGGAACACTGAAGCTTGCTTT.

This clonotype was found many times. The gene calls are TRBV11-2 and TRBJ2-5, with 8 bases fitting TRBD1. Germline V gene lookup returns CDR1 SGHAT and CDR2 FQNNGV. V gave up 5 bases and J gave up 1 base; unmatched junction bases: 3. This CDR3 contains 14 residues. The CDR3 reads CASSLGQGQETQYF. The CDR3 nucleotides are TGTGCCAGCAGCCTAGGACAGGGCCAAGAGACCCAGTACTTC.

This clonotype was seen ten or more times. The chain employs TRBV4-1 and TRBJ2-5; 8 bases line up with TRBD1. The V segment lost 2 bases and the J segment 3 bases; nucleotides outside the gene matches: 2. Germline V gives CDR1 MGHRA, CDR2 YSYEKL. This CDR3 region has 14 residues. CDR3 loop: CASSQKQGEETQYF. CDR3 nucleotide sequence: TGCGCCAGCAGCCAAAAACAGGGGGAAGAGACCCAGTACTTC.

The CDR3 here is CASLDGGLREQYF. For the CDR3, the DNA is TGTGCCAGTCTGGATGGGGGTCTGAGGGAGCAGTACTTC. This chain uses TRBV2 with TRBJ2-7, with D perhaps TRBD1 or TRBD2 (5 bases each). Trimming took off 9 bases at V and 7 bases at J, with 19 bases between the two ends. Germline values: CDR1 SNHLY, CDR2 FYNNEI. The CDR3 runs to 13 residues.

V usage is TRBV27 and J usage is TRBJ2-7; D is possibly TRBD2 (6 bases). Between the trimmed V and J ends, which lost 7 bases and 10 bases, there was a span of 20 bases. Germline V gene data show CDR1 as MNHEY and CDR2 as SMNVEV (reference sequence). This CDR3 spans 13 amino acids. As DNA, the CDR3 is TGTGCCAGCACGGGGGTCCGAAGTTCCGATCAGTACTTC. Amino acid sequence: CASTGVRSSDQYF.

This clonotype was observed many times. The chain combines TRBV19 with TRBJ1-1, with D uncertain. V shed 3 bases and J shed 1 base, with 15 bases lying between them. Germline V lookup: CDR1 LNHDA, CDR2 SQIVND (reference sequence). The CDR3 is 16 residues long. The CDR3 region is CASSIKLRGKNTEAFF. The DNA of the CDR3 is TGTGCCAGTAGTATTAAATTGAGAGGGAAGAACACTGAAGCTTTCTTT.

The sample holds many counts of this clonotype. The V gene is TRBV11-2, the J gene TRBJ1-1; D remains ambiguous. Germline V gives CDR1 SGHAT, CDR2 FQNNGV. V lost 6 bases and J 1 base, leaving 6 bases between the germline ends. The CDR3 spans 12 residues. The CDR3 nucleotides read TGTGCCAGCAGGAAATGGAACACTGAAGCTTTCTTT. This encodes CASRKWNTEAFF.

This clonotype was counted many times. CDR3 DNA: TGCAGTGCTAGTGCAGGGCTCGGGGAGACCCAGTACTTC. This gives the protein CSASAGLGETQYF. This chain connects TRBV20-1 to TRBJ2-5, with D possibly matching TRBD1 (5 bases). Germline V gene lookup returns CDR1 DFQATT and CDR2 SNEGSKA (reference sequence). V was clipped by 3 bases and J by 5 bases, with 13 bases between them. The CDR3 is made up of 13 amino acids.

In its sample, this clonotype was seen many times. The chain recombines TRBV12-3 or TRBV12-4 with TRBJ1-5; D remains unclear. The CDR3 length is 12 residues. Deletions cut 3 bases from V and 4 bases from J, with 4 bases between. The CDR3 spells CASSFLNQPQHF. CDR3 DNA sequence: TGTGCCAGCAGTTTCTTAAATCAGCCCCAGCATTTT.

V is TRBV6-1 and J is TRBJ2-7; D may be TRBD1 (6 bases). The CDR3 length is 13 residues. Germline V lookup: CDR1 MNHNS, CDR2 SASEGT. V dropped 7 bases and J dropped 4 bases, with 14 bases sitting between them. CDR3 sequence: CASTEGHPYEQYF. The CDR3 DNA is TGTGCCAGCACTGAGGGACATCCGTACGAGCAGTACTTC.

This clonotype was seen a few times. This chain connects TRBV7-6 to TRBJ2-7; 8 bases agree with TRBD2. Trimming cost V 6 bases and J 3 bases; bases outside gene matches: 7. Germline CDR1 and CDR2: SGHVS and FNYEAQ. The CDR3 contains 14 residues. This CDR3 reads CASSRGGQIYEQYF. The CDR3 nucleotides read TGTGCCAGCAGTCGGGGGGGGCAAATCTACGAGCAGTACTTC.